The clone carrying this TCR beta chain was detected only once. Data came from immunoSEQ multiplex PCR; TCRdb stores just in-frame clones and leaves some out. This sample has roughly 650,000 clones, with 95% to 97% found just once. Positively selected for CCR7, the CD45RO-negative cells used as naive CD8 cells excluded terminally differentiated effector memory CD45RA+ cells. The source of the sample is a study of shared clonotypes between healthy human individuals. The CDR3 has 14 amino acids. Germline-derived CDR1 and CDR2 are SGHVS and FQNEAQ. V was trimmed by 3 bases and J by 1 base, leaving 8 bases between them.

The chain employs TRBV7-8 and TRBJ2-3, with a tentative D call TRBD1 (5 bases). The source is a woman in her twenties or thirties in good health. Specimen: naive CD8+ T cells sorted from blood. CDR3 amino acids: CASSFKGRTDTQYF. CDR3 DNA: TGTGCCAGCAGCTTTAAGGGGCGCACAGATACGCAGTATTTT.